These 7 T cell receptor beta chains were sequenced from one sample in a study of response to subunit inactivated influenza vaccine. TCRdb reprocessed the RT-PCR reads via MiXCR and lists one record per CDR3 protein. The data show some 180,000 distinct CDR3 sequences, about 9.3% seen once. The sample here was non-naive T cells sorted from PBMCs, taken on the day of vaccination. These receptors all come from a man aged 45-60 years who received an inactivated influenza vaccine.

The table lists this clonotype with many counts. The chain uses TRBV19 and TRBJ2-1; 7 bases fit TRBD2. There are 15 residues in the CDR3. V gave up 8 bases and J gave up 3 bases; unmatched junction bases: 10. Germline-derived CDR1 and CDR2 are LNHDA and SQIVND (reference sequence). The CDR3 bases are TGTGCCAGTCGGGACCGGGACTACCTCTACAATGAGCAGTTCTTC. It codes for CASRDRDYLYNEQFF.

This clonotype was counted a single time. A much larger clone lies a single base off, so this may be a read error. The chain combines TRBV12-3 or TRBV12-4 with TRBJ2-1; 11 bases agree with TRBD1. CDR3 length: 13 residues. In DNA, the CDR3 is TGTGCCATCAGTTTAGGGACAGGGGGTGAGCAGTTCTTC. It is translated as CAISLGTGGEQFF.

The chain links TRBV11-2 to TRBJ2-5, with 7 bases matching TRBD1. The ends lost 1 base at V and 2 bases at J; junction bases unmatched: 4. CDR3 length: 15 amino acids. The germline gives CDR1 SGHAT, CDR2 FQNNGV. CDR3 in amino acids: CASSLGDRDQETQYF. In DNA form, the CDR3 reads TGTGCCAGCAGCTTAGGCGACAGGGATCAAGAGACCCAGTACTTC. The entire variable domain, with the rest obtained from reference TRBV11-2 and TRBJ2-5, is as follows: EAGVAQSPRYKIIEKRQSVAFWCNPISGHATLYWYQQILGQGPKLLIQFQNNGVVDDSQLPKDRFSAERLKGVDSTLKIQPAKLEDSAVYLCASSLGDRDQETQYFGPGTRLLVL.

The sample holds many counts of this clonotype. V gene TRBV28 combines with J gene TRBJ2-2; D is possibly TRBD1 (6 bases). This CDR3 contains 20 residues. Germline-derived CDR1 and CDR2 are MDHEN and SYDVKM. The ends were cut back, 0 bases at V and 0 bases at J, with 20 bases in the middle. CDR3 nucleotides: TGTGCCAGCAGTTTATGGGCCAGGGGCCTTCTAAATTCGAACACCGGGGAGCTGTTTTTT. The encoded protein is CASSLWARGLLNSNTGELFF.

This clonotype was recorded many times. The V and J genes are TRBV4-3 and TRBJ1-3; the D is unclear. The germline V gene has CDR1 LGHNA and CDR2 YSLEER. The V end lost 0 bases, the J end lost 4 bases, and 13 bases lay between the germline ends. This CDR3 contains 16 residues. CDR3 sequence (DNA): TGCGCCAGCAGCCAAGATCGGCCGGGAAGAGGAAACACCATATATTTT. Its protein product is CASSQDRPGRGNTIYF.

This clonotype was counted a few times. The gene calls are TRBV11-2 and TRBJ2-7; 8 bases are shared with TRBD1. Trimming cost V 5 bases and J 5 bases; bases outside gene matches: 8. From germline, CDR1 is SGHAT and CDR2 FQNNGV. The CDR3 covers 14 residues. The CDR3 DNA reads TGTGCCAGCAGCCCCCCGGCAGGGGGCAACGAGCAGTACTTC. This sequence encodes CASSPPAGGNEQYF.

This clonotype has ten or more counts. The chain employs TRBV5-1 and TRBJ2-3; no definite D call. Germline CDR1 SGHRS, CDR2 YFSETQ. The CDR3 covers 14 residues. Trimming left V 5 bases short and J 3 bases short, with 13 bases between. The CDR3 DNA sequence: TGCGCCAGCAGAAGAGTGGCTCCGACAGATACGCAGTATTTT. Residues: CASRRVAPTDTQYF.